This T cell receptor (beta chain) is from a study of tumor-infiltrating lymphocytes in primary liver carcinoma. Study-level findings and limits: It was in tumors, not blood, that the top-250-clone fraction was significantly higher (p = 0.039).

From unsorted bulk tissue weighing roughly 17-32 mg, DNA and RNA were co-extracted. Five discrete regions of every tumor underwent sampling. For this clonotype: Its antigen is unknown. This is likely a read error, given that the CDR3 carries no conserved phenylalanine or tryptophan at its end.

TCR beta cDNA was prepared out of around 460 ng total RNA by means of a constant-region primer. Nested multiplex PCR, run for three rounds with slightly modified ARM-PCR, yielded TCR beta libraries. Each of the first two PCR rounds ran approximately 10 cycles with TRBV1-TRBV30 forward and C-beta reverse primers. TCRdb analysed the multiplex PCR reads with MiXCR anew, one entry per CDR3 protein. The sample records about 84,000 distinct CDR3 sequences, approximately 72% being singletons. Germline CDR1 reads MGHRA; CDR2 reads YSYEKL. The CDR3 length is 17 residues. This sequence originates from a man in his forties or fifties with primary liver carcinoma and hepatitis B virus infection. The V and J genes are TRBV4-1 and TRBJ2-1, with 12 nucleotides matching TRBD2. The sequenced sample was liver tumor tissue from sampling region 1. Noted subset: tumor region T1, superior pole. The CDR3 sequence: CGSSHPGLAGSYNEQFS. The CDR3, as DNA: TGCGGCAGCAGCCACCCAGGACTAGCGGGATCCTACAATGAGCAGTTCTCC.